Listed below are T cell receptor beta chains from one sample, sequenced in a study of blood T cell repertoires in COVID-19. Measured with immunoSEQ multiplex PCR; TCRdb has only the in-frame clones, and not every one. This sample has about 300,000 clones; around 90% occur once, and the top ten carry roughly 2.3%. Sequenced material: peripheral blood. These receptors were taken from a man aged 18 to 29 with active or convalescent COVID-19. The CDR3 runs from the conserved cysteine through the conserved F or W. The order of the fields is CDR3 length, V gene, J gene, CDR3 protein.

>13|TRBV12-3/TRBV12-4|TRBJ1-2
CASSPGGVRGYTF
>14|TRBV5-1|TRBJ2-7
CASSLPSGAYEQYF
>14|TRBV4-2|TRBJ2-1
CASSQGSKLDEQFF
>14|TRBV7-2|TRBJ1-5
CASSQPYSNQPQHF
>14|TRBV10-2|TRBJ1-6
CASSEQQPKSPLHF
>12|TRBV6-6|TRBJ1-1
CASSGTIAEAFF
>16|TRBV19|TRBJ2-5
CASAPQGRSGGETQYF
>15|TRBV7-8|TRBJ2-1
CAGAGETFSYNEQFF
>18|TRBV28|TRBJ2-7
CASSPIDLTSGISYEQYF
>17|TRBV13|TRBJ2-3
CASSFVSRGGPTDTQYF
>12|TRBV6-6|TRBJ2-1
CATHRGTNEQFF
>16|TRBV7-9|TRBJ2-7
CASSHAGGGSTYEQYF
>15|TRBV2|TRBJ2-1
CASSGAGGSYNEQFF
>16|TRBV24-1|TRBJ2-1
CATSDKRQGSNNEQFF
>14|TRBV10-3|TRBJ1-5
CAARGSGSNQPQHF
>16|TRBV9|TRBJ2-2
CASSVDDRGIFGELFF
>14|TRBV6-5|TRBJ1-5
CASSRGIRNQPQHF
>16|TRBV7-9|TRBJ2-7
CASSKTGTSLLIKQYF
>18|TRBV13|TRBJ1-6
CASSLGIPRTAYNSPLHF
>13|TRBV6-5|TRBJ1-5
CASSSGQAGPQHF
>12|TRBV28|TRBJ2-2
CASSLKAGELFF
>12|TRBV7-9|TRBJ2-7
CASSLVVHEQYF
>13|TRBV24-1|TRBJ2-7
CATTAVNSYEQYF
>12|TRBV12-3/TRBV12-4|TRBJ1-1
CASSPYGTEAFF
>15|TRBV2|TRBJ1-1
CASSERGFMNTEAFF
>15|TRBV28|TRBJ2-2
CASSPYDRGTGELFF
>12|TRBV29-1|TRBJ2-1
CSVDLSYNEQFF
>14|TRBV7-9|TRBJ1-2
CASSLVSRDGGYTF
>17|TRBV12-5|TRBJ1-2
CASGSGTGGSFDYGYTF
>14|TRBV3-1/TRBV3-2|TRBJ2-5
CASSLDRIQETQYF
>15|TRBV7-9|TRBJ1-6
CASSPPGGAYSPLHF
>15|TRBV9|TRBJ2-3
CASSETGSVTDTQYF
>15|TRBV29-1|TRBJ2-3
CSAFTSGGASDTQYF
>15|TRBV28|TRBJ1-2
CASNPFQDRPHGYTF
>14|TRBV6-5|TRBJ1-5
CASARGSSNQPQHF
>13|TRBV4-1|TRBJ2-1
CASSHPVLNEQFF
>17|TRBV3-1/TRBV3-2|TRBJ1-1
CASSQGYRTGSLTEAFF
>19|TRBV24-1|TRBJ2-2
CATSDHPGLAGPNTGELFF
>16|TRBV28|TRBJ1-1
CASSSFYRGPATEAFF
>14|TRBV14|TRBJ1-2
CASSQVPGGRGYTF
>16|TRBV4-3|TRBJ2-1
CASSQDLGSTYNEQFF